The clone carrying this T cell receptor (beta chain) was recorded at least ten times. Its specificity is unknown. CDR3 length equals 13 residues. Germline V gene data show CDR1 as MNHEY and CDR2 as SMNVEV (reference sequence). V lost 0 bases, J lost 6 bases, and 8 bases lay in between. This sample is drawn from a study of T cells in Graves' hyperthyroidism and ophthalmopathy. Study information: Peripheral blood draws took place at initial diagnosis, ahead of any treatment.

Points from the study as a whole: Blood samples included most of the expanded thyroid clonotypes exceeding 0.001.

Authors of the study amplified TCR beta CDR3 regions from RNA transcripts. Using the HTBI primer set, a first-round RT-PCR was run on the TCR CDR3. TCRdb analysed the multiplex PCR reads with MiXCR anew, one entry per CDR3 protein. The table has more than 550,000 distinct CDR3 sequences, roughly 17% seen once; the top ten hold about 14%. Graves' hyperthyroidism showing no ophthalmopathy progression within 18 months was considered stable. This rearrangement joins TRBV27 to TRBJ1-2; perhaps TRBD1 as D (5 bases). Sequencing was performed on blood. The TCR sequence derives from a middle-aged man with Graves' hyperthyroidism. The CDR3 loop reads CASSLSGPNGYTF. In DNA, the CDR3 is TGTGCCAGCAGTTTATCGGGGCCGAATGGCTACACCTTC.